This TCR beta chain was retrieved from a study of blood T cell repertoires in COVID-19. The J segment lost 4 bases and the V segment lost 1 base, leaving 7 bases of the junction unmatched. This CDR3 comprises 16 residues. Germline CDR1 is ENHRY and CDR2 is SYGVKD. Before being deemed recovered, Cohort 3 donors had two negative PCRs, clearance, or symptom resolution. The data were produced by immunoSEQ multiplex PCR, yet TCRdb's version contains in-frame clones alone and is incomplete. Of a few hundred thousand clones listed, 84% are singletons. This receptor was obtained from a woman between 40 and 50 years old who had recovered from COVID-19. The sequenced material came from PBMCs or T cells enriched from blood (not recorded which). The rearrangement uses TRBV10-3 and TRBJ2-3; TRBD2 matches at 8 bases. CDR3 protein: CAISELSGRQSDTQYF. CDR3 DNA sequence: TGTGCCATCAGTGAGTTGAGCGGGAGACAGTCAGATACGCAGTATTTT.